This entry is about one T cell receptor beta chain. These data belong to a study of blood T cell repertoires in COVID-19. Looking at the study overall: The samples span acute and convalescent COVID-19 from the United States, Italy and Spain. PBMCs, B-cell-depleted T cells, or T cells were the source of the cDNA or gDNA that made up the material.

Original data processing: Reference gene primer amplification gave nucleated cell count estimates. Assay: immunoSEQ multiplex PCR; the TCRdb copy retains only in-frame clones and omits some. D and trimming come from the DNA, and the V and J calls and clone size come from that table. The sample comprises around 170,000 clones, less than 90% of which are singletons, and about 5.7% rests with the top ten. Per the germline V gene, CDR1 is SGHAT and CDR2 is FQNNGV. This CDR3 comprises 16 residues. The trim removed 4 bases at V and 1 base at J, leaving 9 bases unmatched. J is TRBJ2-7 and V is TRBV11-2; 8 bases fit TRBD2. The TCR sequence derives from a woman aged 40 to 50 with acute or convalescent COVID-19. The specimen was peripheral blood. The CDR3 bases are TGTGCCAGCAGCTCACTGTTAAAGCGGGGGTCCTACGAGCAGTACTTC. Encoded protein: CASSSLLKRGSYEQYF. The full variable domain, in which reference TRBV11-2 and TRBJ2-7 provide the parts outside the CDR3, is EAGVAQSPRYKIIEKRQSVAFWCNPISGHATLYWYQQILGQGPKLLIQFQNNGVVDDSQLPKDRFSAERLKGVDSTLKIQPAKLEDSAVYLCASSSLLKRGSYEQYFGPGTRLTVT.